One TCR beta chain is described in this entry. Its target is unknown. The read ends 3 residues before the CDR3 terminus; that terminus is restored from the germline J gene. These data are taken from a study of T cells in women clearing cervical HPV infection. About the research overall: Donors had HPV16-related CIN3 or worse; 2 had invasive cancer. Blood came at first lesion visit for cases, post-clearance for controls.

The germline V gene encodes CDR1 SGHRS and CDR2 YFSETQ. Trimming removed 4 bases from V and 8 bases from J, with 21 bases in between. This CDR3 has 16 amino acids. Using immunoSEQ multiplex PCR, the repertoire was profiled, and TCRdb retains in-frame clones only, with some absent. Its listing shows about 26,000 clones. Study-wide findings and caveats: CIN3+ cases had significantly higher TCR richness than controls; evenness did not differ.

This sequence joins TRBV5-1 and TRBJ1-4; a possible D gene is TRBD1 (5 bases). Input material: blood buffy coat. The TCR was taken from a woman aged 18 to 75 with a cervical HPV16 infection that either progressed to CIN3+ or cleared (not recorded which). The CDR3 region is CASSLSPAGGLEKLFF. Incomplete CDR3 DNA: TGCGCCAGCAGCCTATCCCCCGCGGGGGGTTTGGAAAAA.